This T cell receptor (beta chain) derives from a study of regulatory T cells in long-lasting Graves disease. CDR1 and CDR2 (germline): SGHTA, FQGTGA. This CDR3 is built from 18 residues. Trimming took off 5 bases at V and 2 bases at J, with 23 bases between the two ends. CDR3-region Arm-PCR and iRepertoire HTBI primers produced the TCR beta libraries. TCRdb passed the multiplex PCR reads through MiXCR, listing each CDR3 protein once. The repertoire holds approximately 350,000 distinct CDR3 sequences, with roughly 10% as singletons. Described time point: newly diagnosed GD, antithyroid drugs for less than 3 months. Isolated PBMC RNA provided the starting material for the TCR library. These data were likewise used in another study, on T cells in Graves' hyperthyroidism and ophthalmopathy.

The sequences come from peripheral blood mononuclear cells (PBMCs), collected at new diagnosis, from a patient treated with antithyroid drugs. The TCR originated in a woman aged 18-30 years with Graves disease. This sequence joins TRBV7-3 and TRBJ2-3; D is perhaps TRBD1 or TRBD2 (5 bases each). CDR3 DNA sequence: TGTGCCAGCAGCCCGAAAAAGAAATCCGGGACCAACACAGATACGCAGTATTTT. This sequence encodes CASSPKKKSGTNTDTQYF. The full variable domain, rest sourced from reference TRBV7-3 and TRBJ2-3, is GAGVSQTPSNKVTEKGKYVELRCDPISGHTALYWYRQSLGQGPEFLIYFQGTGAADDSGLPNDRFFAVRPEGSVSTLKIQRTERGDSAVYLCASSPKKKSGTNTDTQYFGPGTRLTVL.